Listed below are T cell receptor beta chains from one sample, sequenced in a study of identical twins. TCRdb called the 5' RACE reads again in MiXCR, with one record for every CDR3 protein. The table has roughly 570,000 distinct CDR3 sequences, approximately 10% seen once; the top ten hold 2.5% to 3.5%. Separately, the same data were catalogued under a study of yellow fever vaccine responses in identical twins.

The specimen was PBMCs. The receptors were gathered from a woman younger than 35 in good health. CDR3s include the opening cysteine and the closing phenylalanine or tryptophan. The order of the fields is V gene, J gene, D gene, clone size, CDR3 DNA, CDR3 protein. D genes are given only for firm matches. Only some rows state a clone size, as once, few, many or a class for expanded clones.

TRBV9	TRBJ2-6	NA	few	TGTGCCAGCAGCGTAGAGGTCAGGGGCTTAACTGGGGCCAACGTCCTGACTTTC	CASSVEVRGLTGANVLTF
TRBV20-1	TRBJ2-1	TRBD2	many	TGCAGTGTCCTAGTGAGCGGGGGGAAATACAATGAGCAGTTCTTC	CSVLVSGGKYNEQFF
TRBV5-6	TRBJ1-6	NA	many	TGTGCCAGCAGCTCCGGGACCTATAATTCACCCCTCCACTTT	CASSSGTYNSPLHF
TRBV3-1	TRBJ2-7	TRBD2	many	TGTGCCAGCAGCCAAGGGGGACTAGCTTCGGGGCAGTACTTC	CASSQGGLASGQYF
TRBV12-3/TRBV12-4	TRBJ2-2	NA	NA	TGTGCCAGCAGTCCGATTGGCACCGGGGAGCTGTTTTTT	CASSPIGTGELFF
TRBV2	TRBJ2-5	TRBD2	NA	TGTGCCAGCAGCGTAGCGGGGGGGAGAGAGGAGACCCAGTACTTC	CASSVAGGREETQYF
TRBV6-5	TRBJ2-3	TRBD2	many	TGTGCCAGCAGTTACCGGGGGGGCCCCCCAGATACGCAGTATTTT	CASSYRGGPPDTQYF
TRBV5-5	TRBJ2-3	NA	few	TGTGCCAGCAGCTTGGAGTTTGCCACAGATACGCAGTATTTT	CASSLEFATDTQYF
TRBV2	TRBJ1-1	NA	many	TGTGCCAGCAGTGTTTACACTGAAGCTTTCTTT	CASSVYTEAFF
TRBV4-1	TRBJ2-7	TRBD2	few	TGCGCCAGCAGCCAAGTTAGCGGGAGGGGGTACGAGCAGTACTTC	CASSQVSGRGYEQYF
TRBV27	TRBJ2-3	TRBD2	NA	TGTGCCAGCAGGGGGGGACGGGGGGGGACAGATACGCAGTATTTT	CASRGGRGGTDTQYF
TRBV2	TRBJ2-7	NA	many	TGTGCCAGCAGTGAGGACAACATCTACGAGCAGTACTTC	CASSEDNIYEQYF
TRBV7-9	TRBJ2-1	TRBD2	few	TGTGCCAGCAGCTCGACCCTGACTAGCGGTACCTACAATGAGCAGTTCTTC	CASSSTLTSGTYNEQFF
TRBV20-1	TRBJ2-5	TRBD2	NA	TGCAGTGCTAGAGAGGGACTAGGGAATCGGGAGACCCAGTACTTC	CSAREGLGNRETQYF
TRBV3-1	TRBJ2-5	NA	NA	TGTGCCAGCAGCCAACCGGCACGAGGGGAAGTTCAAGAGACCCAGTACTTC	CASSQPARGEVQETQYF
TRBV7-2	TRBJ2-7	NA	many	TGTGCCAGCAGCTTAGTGTTAGGGTCCGACGAGCAGTACTTC	CASSLVLGSDEQYF
TRBV12-3/TRBV12-4	TRBJ2-5	TRBD2	few	TGTGCCAGCAGTCGACGACTAGCGGGGACGACCCAGTACTTC	CASSRRLAGTTQYF
TRBV12-3/TRBV12-4	TRBJ2-5	TRBD2	few	TGTGCCAGCAGTTTTTCACTAGCGGGAGAGACCCAGTACTTC	CASSFSLAGETQYF
TRBV3-1	TRBJ2-7	NA	NA	TGTGCCAGCAGCCAAGATATGGACGAGCAGTACTTC	CASSQDMDEQYF
TRBV19	TRBJ2-7	NA	few	TGTGCCAGTAGTCCCTCCCCCGAGACCTACGAGCAGTACTTC	CASSPSPETYEQYF
TRBV12-3/TRBV12-4	TRBJ2-7	NA	few	TGTGCCAGCAGCCCGGGGGAGCTCGAGCAGTACTTC	CASSPGELEQYF
TRBV12-3/TRBV12-4	TRBJ2-1	NA	many	TGTGCCAGCCGTTCAGGCGTTTGGGACAATGAGCAGTTCTTC	CASRSGVWDNEQFF
TRBV19	TRBJ2-6	TRBD2	NA	TGTGCCAGTAGTCCCCGGGTAGCGGGAGGGCCCGCTGGGGCCAACGTCCTGACTTTC	CASSPRVAGGPAGANVLTF
TRBV9	TRBJ2-6	NA	many	TGTGCCAGCGGGGGGTTCTCTGGGGCCAACGTCCTGACTTTC	CASGGFSGANVLTF
TRBV5-1	TRBJ1-6	NA	many	TGCGCCAGCAGATTCGGGGACAATTCACCCCTCCACTTT	CASRFGDNSPLHF
TRBV7-2	TRBJ1-2	NA	NA	TGTGCCAGCAGCTCCCGGTGGGGCCCGACATATGGCTACACCTTC	CASSSRWGPTYGYTF
TRBV7-2	TRBJ2-1	NA	NA	TGTGCCAGCAGCTTAGGGGAAACGGGAGTCTATGAGCAGTTCTTC	CASSLGETGVYEQFF
TRBV5-1	TRBJ1-4	NA	many	TGCGCCAGCAGCCCTAGGACAGACGTAGCAACTAATGAAAAACTGTTTTTT	CASSPRTDVATNEKLFF
TRBV12-3/TRBV12-4	TRBJ2-2	NA	many	TGTGCCAGCCCTAAGTCGGACACCGGGGAGCTGTTTTTT	CASPKSDTGELFF
TRBV11-2	TRBJ2-1	TRBD2	many	TGTGCCAGCAGCTTATCCCGGGACTACCATTACTACAATGAGCAGTTCTTC	CASSLSRDYHYYNEQFF
TRBV5-5	TRBJ2-3	TRBD2	NA	TGTGCCAGCAGCCCCACTAGCGGGAGTGCAGATACGCAGTATTTT	CASSPTSGSADTQYF
TRBV12-3/TRBV12-4	TRBJ1-5	NA	few	TGTGCCAGCAGTTTTTTAGGTACCGGAGGTCAGCCCCAGCATTTT	CASSFLGTGGQPQHF
TRBV2	TRBJ2-3	TRBD1	NA	TGTGCCAGCAGTCCCGACAGGGTCGGGCCAGATACGCAGTATTTT	CASSPDRVGPDTQYF
TRBV5-1	TRBJ2-1	NA	NA	TGCGCCAGCAGCTTGGTAGAGGGGAGGATCTACAATGAGCAGTTCTTC	CASSLVEGRIYNEQFF
TRBV6-2/TRBV6-3	TRBJ2-1	TRBD2	many	TGTGCCAGCACTAGCGGGTACTACAATGAGCAGTTCTTC	CASTSGYYNEQFF
TRBV20-1	TRBJ1-1	TRBD1	NA	TGCAGTGCTAGGACAGGGGGGATTGACACTGAAGCTTTCTTT	CSARTGGIDTEAFF
TRBV7-2	TRBJ2-7	NA	NA	TGTGCCAGCGCGGTGGGACTCGTCTACGAGCAGTACTTC	CASAVGLVYEQYF
TRBV20-1	TRBJ2-5	NA	few	TGCAGTGCCGGAAGGGCTCAGGGTAAAGAGACCCAGTACTTC	CSAGRAQGKETQYF